Below are 9 T cell receptor beta chains sequenced from a single sample in a study of beta chain features in type 1 diabetes (dated by TCRdb to 2016 to 2019). Study-wide conclusions, independent of this receptor: In all four CD4+ subsets, TCRB CDR3 length was moderately but significantly shorter in type 1 diabetes patients.

The library was obtained by the immunoSEQ multiplex PCR assay. All of the isolated RNA was reverse transcribed with the High Capacity cDNA Reverse Transcription Kit, so expressed TCRB transcripts were sequenced. Here the immuneACCESS table is served through TCRdb, limited to in-frame sequences with V and J called. Missing clones are a known gap in these copies; in checked studies unresolved V genes cover under half, and the rest lacks a known reason. For this sample there are around 600,000 clones; 9.5% to 15% appear just once. The leading ten clones occupy more than 0.1% of the sample. Their specific antigens are unknown. The specimen sequenced was naive CD4+ T cells from blood. Explained via the paper, the cell subset or site label denotes: true naive CD4+ T cells. These TCRs come from a man younger than 40 with type 1 diabetes.

This clone was observed a few times. This rearrangement joins TRBV7-4 to TRBJ1-2, with 12 bases identical to TRBD1. Germline lookup yields CDR1 SGHVT and CDR2 SQSDAQ. J gave up 4 bases and V 7 bases, and 10 bases lay outside the gene matches. This CDR3 spans 16 amino acids. CDR3 amino acids: CASTRDRGHEGYGYTF. For the CDR3, the DNA is TGTGCCAGCACCCGGGACAGGGGGCACGAGGGCTATGGCTACACCTTC. Full variable domain (outside the CDR3, taken from reference TRBV7-4 and TRBJ1-2): GAGVSQSPRYKVAKRGRDVALRCDSISGHVTLYWYRQTLGQGSEVLTYSQSDAQRDKSGRPSGRFSAERPERSVSTLKIQRTEQGDSAVYLCASTRDRGHEGYGYTFGSGTRLTVV.

The J gene is TRBJ1-1, the V gene TRBV2, with D perhaps matching TRBD1 (6 bases). Germline values: CDR1 SNHLY, CDR2 FYNNEI. This CDR3 spans 13 amino acids. V was trimmed by 6 bases and J by 5 bases, leaving 13 bases between them. CDR3 region: CASRGGHFTEAFF. The CDR3 DNA reads as TGTGCCAGCAGAGGGGGGCATTTTACTGAAGCTTTCTTT.

V usage is TRBV7-2 and J usage is TRBJ1-5; D is ambiguous. This CDR3 has 12 amino acids. V was pared by 5 bases and J by 4 bases, with 6 bases between. Germline V gives CDR1 SGHTA, CDR2 FQGNSA. In DNA, the CDR3 is TGTGCCAGCAGCCCTACGAATCAGCCCCAGCATTTT. Residues: CASSPTNQPQHF.

This clone was seen more than once but under ten times. This chain connects TRBV27 to TRBJ1-2; D unresolved. The CDR3 spans 15 residues. V dropped 2 bases and J dropped 0 bases, with 10 bases sitting between them. Looked up from germline, CDR1 is MNHEY and CDR2 is SMNVEV (reference sequence). The CDR3 DNA sequence: TGTGCCAGCAGTTTAGGCTCCGGATCTAACTATGGCTACACCTTC. This translates into CASSLGSGSNYGYTF.

Only a few counts were recorded for this clone. V is TRBV7-2 and J is TRBJ2-1; no reliable D call. The germline CDR1 and CDR2 sequences are SGHTA and FQGNSA. Deletions cut 4 bases from V and 6 bases from J, with 10 bases between. This CDR3 spans 13 amino acids. DNA of the CDR3: TGTGCCAGCAGCTGGGCTGAGTTCAATGAGCAGTTCTTC. Translating gives CASSWAEFNEQFF.

This clone was counted between two and nine times. This CDR3 reads CASTRAGTYSYNEQFF. CDR3 DNA: TGTGCCAGCACTCGTGCCGGGACTTACTCCTACAATGAGCAGTTCTTC. This rearrangement joins TRBV27 to TRBJ2-1; a weak D match, TRBD2 (6 bases). Between the trimmed V and J ends, which lost 7 bases and 0 bases, there was a span of 16 bases. CDR1 is MNHEY, CDR2 SMNVEV, per germline (reference sequence). This CDR3 spans 16 amino acids.

The chain couples TRBV5-6 to TRBJ2-3, with a tentative D call TRBD2 (6 bases). Germline V gene data show CDR1 as SGHDT and CDR2 as YYEEEE. This CDR3 comprises 17 residues. V dropped 0 bases and J dropped 0 bases, with 14 bases sitting between them. CDR3 nucleotide sequence: TGTGCCAGCAGCTTGGTCCTGGAGGGAACTAGCACAGATACGCAGTATTTT. It specifies CASSLVLEGTSTDTQYF.

This clone has a handful of counts. The CDR3 DNA reads TGTGCTAGTGGTTTAGTTAACTATGGCTACACCTTC. Translating it yields CASGLVNYGYTF. V and J are TRBV12-5 and TRBJ1-2; no reliable D call. V was cut by 3 bases and J by 1 base, with 3 bases left in between. Looked up from germline, CDR1 is LGHNT and CDR2 is FRNRAP. This CDR3 contains 12 residues. The complete variable domain, with remaining parts taken from reference TRBV12-5 and TRBJ1-2, reads DARVTQTPRHKVTEMGQEVTMRCQPILGHNTVFWYRQTMMQGLELLAYFRNRAPLDDSGMPKDRFSAEMPDATLATLKIQPSEPRDSAVYFCASGLVNYGYTFGSGTRLTVV.

This clone was found a few times. The chain combines TRBV28 with TRBJ1-2; D may be TRBD1 (5 bases). V lost 5 bases to trimming and J lost 6 bases, with 16 bases between them. Germline values: CDR1 MDHEN, CDR2 SYDVKM. The CDR3 loop spans 14 amino acids. CDR3 residues: CASSRLTGSHGYTF. The CDR3 nucleotides read TGTGCCAGCAGTCGTCTAACAGGTTCCCATGGCTACACCTTC.